These T cell receptor beta chains were read from a single sample in a study of a mutant IDH1 vaccine in newly diagnosed glioma. Their recognized antigens are unknown. TCRdb's table, derived via immunoSEQ multiplex PCR, lists solely in-frame clones and lacks some. The sample includes 120,000 or so clones, just under 80% of them seen just once. The specimen was PBMCs, collected from a glioma patient whose treatment included an IDH1 peptide vaccine. Source of these receptors: a man in his forties with glioma. The CDR3 runs from the conserved cysteine through the conserved F or W. The D gene is left open where the match is weak. Part of the rows lack a size; the others show once, few, many or a class for expanded clones.

V gene: TRBV5-4; clone size: -; D gene: -; J gene: TRBJ2-3; CDR3 DNA: TGTGCCAGCAGCCGTAGCACAGATACGCAGTATTTT; CDR3 protein: CASSRSTDTQYF
V gene: TRBV4-2; clone size: -; D gene: -; J gene: TRBJ2-7; CDR3 DNA: TGTGCCAGCAGCCAAGATGGAGGGGGGACCTCCTACGAGCAGTACTTC; CDR3 protein: CASSQDGGGTSYEQYF
V gene: TRBV7-2; clone size: -; D gene: -; J gene: TRBJ2-5; CDR3 DNA: TGTGCCAGCAGCTTAGACAGACATCGGGGGGAGACCCAGTACTTC; CDR3 protein: CASSLDRHRGETQYF
V gene: TRBV5-6; clone size: few; D gene: -; J gene: TRBJ1-1; CDR3 DNA: TGTGCCAGCAGCTTGGCCATTAGTACTGAAGCTTTCTTT; CDR3 protein: CASSLAISTEAFF
V gene: TRBV30; clone size: -; D gene: TRBD2; J gene: TRBJ2-1; CDR3 DNA: TGTGCCTGGAGTAATCTTAGGACTAGCGGGGGAAATGAGCAGTTCTTC; CDR3 protein: CAWSNLRTSGGNEQFF
V gene: TRBV6-5; clone size: -; D gene: TRBD1; J gene: TRBJ1-1; CDR3 DNA: TGTGCCAGCATAAGGGGGCGAGGCACTGAAGCTTTCTTT; CDR3 protein: CASIRGRGTEAFF
V gene: TRBV7-8; clone size: -; D gene: -; J gene: TRBJ1-2; CDR3 DNA: TGTGCCAGCAGCTTAATTGTAGGGTTTTATGGCTACACCTTC; CDR3 protein: CASSLIVGFYGYTF
V gene: TRBV7-2; clone size: -; D gene: -; J gene: TRBJ2-7; CDR3 DNA: TGTGCCAGCAGCTTCGGACCGGGCGAGCAGTACTTC; CDR3 protein: CASSFGPGEQYF
V gene: TRBV5-1; clone size: -; D gene: TRBD2; J gene: TRBJ2-1; CDR3 DNA: TGCGCCAGCAGCCTTAGCGGGGTCTCCTACAATGAGCAGTTCTTC; CDR3 protein: CASSLSGVSYNEQFF
V gene: TRBV6-5; clone size: -; D gene: -; J gene: TRBJ1-1; CDR3 DNA: TGTGCCAGCAGTTATAACAGAGTGAACACTGAAGCTTTCTTT; CDR3 protein: CASSYNRVNTEAFF
V gene: TRBV7-2; clone size: -; D gene: TRBD2; J gene: TRBJ2-7; CDR3 DNA: TGTGCCAGCAGCTTATTATCGTGGGACTACTACTACGAGCAGTACTTC; CDR3 protein: CASSLLSWDYYYEQYF
V gene: TRBV10-3; clone size: -; D gene: TRBD1; J gene: TRBJ1-1; CDR3 DNA: TGTGCCATCAGTGGGGGACAGGGCGTGAACACTGAAGCTTTCTTT; CDR3 protein: CAISGGQGVNTEAFF
V gene: TRBV5-5; clone size: -; D gene: -; J gene: TRBJ1-5; CDR3 DNA: TGTGCCAGCAGCTTGCTCTCAGGGCGCGGCAATCAGCCCCAGCATTTT; CDR3 protein: CASSLLSGRGNQPQHF
V gene: TRBV2; clone size: -; D gene: -; J gene: TRBJ2-3; CDR3 DNA: TGTGCCAGCAGTGAAACCAGGTCGAGGACAGATACGCAGTATTTT; CDR3 protein: CASSETRSRTDTQYF